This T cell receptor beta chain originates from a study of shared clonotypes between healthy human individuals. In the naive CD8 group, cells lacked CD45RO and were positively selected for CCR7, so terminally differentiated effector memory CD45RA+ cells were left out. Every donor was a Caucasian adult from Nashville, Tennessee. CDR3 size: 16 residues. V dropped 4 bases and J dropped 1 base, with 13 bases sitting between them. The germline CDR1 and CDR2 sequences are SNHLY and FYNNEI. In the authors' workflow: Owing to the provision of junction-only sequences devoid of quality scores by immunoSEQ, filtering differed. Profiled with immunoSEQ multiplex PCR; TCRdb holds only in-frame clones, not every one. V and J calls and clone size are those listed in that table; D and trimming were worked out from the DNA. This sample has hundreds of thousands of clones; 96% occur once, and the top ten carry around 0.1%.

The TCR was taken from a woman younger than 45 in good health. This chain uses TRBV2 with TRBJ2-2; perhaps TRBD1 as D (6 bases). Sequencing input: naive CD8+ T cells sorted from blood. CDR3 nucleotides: TGTGCCAGCAGTGTCCGATTAGGGGGGAACACCGGGGAGCTGTTTTTT. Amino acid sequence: CASSVRLGGNTGELFF.